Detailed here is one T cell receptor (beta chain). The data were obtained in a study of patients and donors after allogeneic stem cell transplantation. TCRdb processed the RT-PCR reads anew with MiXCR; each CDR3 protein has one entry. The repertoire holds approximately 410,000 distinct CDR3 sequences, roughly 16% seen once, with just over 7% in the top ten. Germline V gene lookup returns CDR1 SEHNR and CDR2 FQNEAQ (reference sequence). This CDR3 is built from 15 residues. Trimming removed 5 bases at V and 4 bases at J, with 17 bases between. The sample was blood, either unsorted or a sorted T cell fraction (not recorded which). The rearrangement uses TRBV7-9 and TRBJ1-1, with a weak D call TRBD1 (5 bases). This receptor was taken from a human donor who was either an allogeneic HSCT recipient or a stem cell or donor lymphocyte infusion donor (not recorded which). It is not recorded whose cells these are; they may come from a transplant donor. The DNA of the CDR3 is TGTGCCAGCAGCCTACCTTCCGGGAGGGGCACTGAAGCTTTCTTT. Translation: CASSLPSGRGTEAFF.